The rows below give T cell receptor beta chains drawn from one sample of a study of blood T cell repertoires in COVID-19. Assay: immunoSEQ multiplex PCR; the TCRdb copy retains only in-frame clones and omits some. The repertoire consists of 150,000 or so clones, with about 80% occurring once and the leading ten covering around 1.6%. Sequencing input: peripheral blood. These receptors all come from a human donor in a cohort sampled during active COVID-19. CDR3s include the opening cysteine and the closing phenylalanine or tryptophan. D genes are given only for firm matches. Clone size, where shown, is once, few, many, or a class for clones that have expanded.

D gene,clone size,V gene,J gene,CDR3 DNA,CDR3 protein
TRBD1,NA,TRBV29-1,TRBJ1-1,TGCAGCGTCAAGGGGGCAGGGCTGAACCCCCTGAACACTGAAGCTTTCTTT,CSVKGAGLNPLNTEAFF
NA,NA,TRBV28,TRBJ2-3,TGTGCCAGCCGCACCGGGTTCACAGATACGCAGTATTTT,CASRTGFTDTQYF
TRBD1,NA,TRBV28,TRBJ1-1,TGTGCCAGCAGTAGACAGGGTGATACTGAAGCTTTCTTT,CASSRQGDTEAFF
NA,NA,TRBV18,TRBJ1-6,TGTGCCAGCTCACCGGACACGGCCCATTCACCCCTCCACTTT,CASSPDTAHSPLHF
NA,NA,TRBV5-5,TRBJ2-1,TGTGCCAGCAGCGAACGGATCACAGGGAGGGGGTACAATGAGCAGTTCTTC,CASSERITGRGYNEQFF
NA,NA,TRBV30,TRBJ2-1,TGTGCCTGGAGTGAGGGGACTCCATACAATGAGCAGTTCTTC,CAWSEGTPYNEQFF
TRBD1,NA,TRBV19,TRBJ2-2,TGTGCCAGTAGTCGTGCACAGGGGTCCAACACCGGGGAGCTGTTTTTT,CASSRAQGSNTGELFF
NA,NA,TRBV20-1,TRBJ2-7,TGCAGTGCTAGAAACAATCCCGAGCAGTACTTC,CSARNNPEQYF
TRBD2,NA,TRBV5-5,TRBJ2-5,TGTGCCAGCAGCCCCGACGGTTCGGTAGCGGGAGGTCGGCGAGAGACCCAGTACTTC,CASSPDGSVAGGRRETQYF
TRBD1,NA,TRBV3-1/TRBV3-2,TRBJ2-5,TGTGCCAGCAGGCAAGACAGGGTCCAAGAGACCCAGTACTTC,CASRQDRVQETQYF
NA,few,TRBV7-6,TRBJ2-6,TGTGCCAGCAGCCGCTCCTCAGATTACTCTGGGGCCAACGTCCTGACTTTC,CASSRSSDYSGANVLTF
TRBD1,NA,TRBV29-1,TRBJ1-1,TGCAGCGCGGACAGGGGGCGGCTGGGAACTGAAGCTTTCTTT,CSADRGRLGTEAFF
TRBD2,NA,TRBV6-6,TRBJ2-7,TGTGCCAGCAGTTACTCACTTAGCGGGAACTACGAGCAGTACTTC,CASSYSLSGNYEQYF
NA,NA,TRBV7-8,TRBJ2-7,TGTGCCAGCAGCCCCAGGGGTTACGAGCAGTACTTC,CASSPRGYEQYF
TRBD2,few,TRBV6-6,TRBJ2-5,TGTGCCAGCAGTCGATTGCCCCTACTAGCGGGAGTGGGGGAGACCCAGTACTTC,CASSRLPLLAGVGETQYF
NA,NA,TRBV28,TRBJ2-2,TGTGCCAGCAGTTGGCTTACAGGGCCGAACACCGGGGAGCTGTTTTTT,CASSWLTGPNTGELFF
NA,NA,TRBV7-2,TRBJ2-2,TGTGCCAGCAGCCTAGGAGCAGGGGATAAGTACGGGGAGCTGTTTTTT,CASSLGAGDKYGELFF
TRBD2,NA,TRBV18,TRBJ2-7,TGTGCCAGCTCACTGAGCGGGAGCTACGAGCAGTACTTC,CASSLSGSYEQYF
TRBD2,NA,TRBV6-2/TRBV6-3,TRBJ2-2,TGTGCCAGCAGTTACTCCGGGACTAGCGGGTACACCGGGGAGCTGTTTTTT,CASSYSGTSGYTGELFF
NA,NA,TRBV3-1/TRBV3-2,TRBJ1-1,TGTGCCAGCAGCCAGTCCATCGGTACTGAAGCTTTCTTT,CASSQSIGTEAFF
NA,NA,TRBV20-1,TRBJ2-1,TGCAGTGCTATCGCCTACAATGAGCAGTTCTTC,CSAIAYNEQFF
TRBD1,once,TRBV19,TRBJ1-2,TGTGCCAGTAGTATTCCTCCGACAGGGGCGGACTATGGCTACACCTTC,CASSIPPTGADYGYTF
NA,few,TRBV19,TRBJ2-6,TGTGCCAGTAGTAGCACGGGTTCAGGGCCACCGTCTGGGGCCAACGTCCTGACTTTC,CASSSTGSGPPSGANVLTF
NA,NA,TRBV12-3/TRBV12-4,TRBJ2-2,TGTGCCAGCAGTTTGGCTACCGGGGAGCTGTTTTTT,CASSLATGELFF
NA,NA,TRBV6-5,TRBJ1-1,TGTGCCAGCAGCGATGCGGGACGGGAGAACACTGAAGCTTTCTTT,CASSDAGRENTEAFF
NA,NA,TRBV30,TRBJ1-3,TGTGCCTGGAGTGTATCAGTCGAAAACACCATATATTTT,CAWSVSVENTIYF
TRBD1,NA,TRBV7-3,TRBJ1-1,TGTGCCAGCGCCCAAGGGACAGTGAACACTGAAGCTTTCTTT,CASAQGTVNTEAFF
NA,NA,TRBV12-5,TRBJ1-1,TGTGCTAGTGTTCCAGGACAGCGCTACACTGAAGCTTTCTTT,CASVPGQRYTEAFF
TRBD2,NA,TRBV7-3,TRBJ2-1,TGTGCCAGCAGCTTAATGCGGGAGTCCTACAATGAGCAGTTCTTC,CASSLMRESYNEQFF
NA,few,TRBV6-5,TRBJ1-2,TGTGCCAGCAGTACCACAGGGCTTAACTATGGCTACACCTTC,CASSTTGLNYGYTF
TRBD1,few,TRBV19,TRBJ1-2,TGTGCCAGTAACCAACAGGGGGCGCGTGGCTACACCTTC,CASNQQGARGYTF
NA,NA,TRBV12-3/TRBV12-4,TRBJ2-5,TGTGCCAGCAGTTTCGGGGACCAAGAGACCCAGTACTTC,CASSFGDQETQYF
NA,few,TRBV4-3,TRBJ1-1,TGCGCCAGCAGCCAAGATCTGGGAGGGGATGGAACTGAAGCTTTCTTT,CASSQDLGGDGTEAFF
NA,NA,TRBV13,TRBJ1-2,TGTGCCAGCAGCTTTTTAGGGGCCGCTCGCAGAGGCTACACCTTC,CASSFLGAARRGYTF
NA,once,TRBV11-3,TRBJ2-2,TGTGCCAGCAGCTTAAGCGGAGGGAACACCGGGGAGCTGTTTTTT,CASSLSGGNTGELFF
NA,NA,TRBV5-6,TRBJ1-6,TGTGCCAGCAGCTCCCTTCTTGAAACACATTCACCCCTCCACTTT,CASSSLLETHSPLHF
NA,NA,TRBV5-1,TRBJ1-2,TGCGCCAGCAGCTTGGATGGCAGTAACTATGGCTACACCTTC,CASSLDGSNYGYTF
NA,NA,TRBV29-1,TRBJ1-4,TGCAGCGTTGAAGATCGGGAGGGCGGTGAAAAACTGTTTTTT,CSVEDREGGEKLFF
TRBD1,NA,TRBV30,TRBJ1-2,TGTGCCTGGAGCGCCGGGACAGGGGCCGGGGGCTACACCTTC,CAWSAGTGAGGYTF
TRBD1,NA,TRBV9,TRBJ2-3,TGTGCCAGCAGCCGGGGACAGTTCCTTGCAGATACGCAGTATTTT,CASSRGQFLADTQYF
NA,NA,TRBV28,TRBJ2-5,TGTGCCAGTCCGCCTTACCCCAGTCTAGGGGAAGAGACCCAGTACTTC,CASPPYPSLGEETQYF
NA,NA,TRBV5-1,TRBJ2-5,TGCGCCAGCAGCTTGGGGGGTATGGTGGGAGAAGAGACCCAGTACTTC,CASSLGGMVGEETQYF
TRBD1,NA,TRBV19,TRBJ1-2,TGTGCCAGTAGTTCTCGGACAGGGGGCCAAATGGGCTACACCTTC,CASSSRTGGQMGYTF
NA,NA,TRBV28,TRBJ1-1,TGTGCCAGCAGCCCTAGGGGGGGAGGGAACACTGAAGCTTTCTTT,CASSPRGGGNTEAFF
NA,NA,TRBV7-3,TRBJ2-1,TGTGCCAGCAGCTTCTCGGCCTCGGAGGATGAGCAGTTCTTC,CASSFSASEDEQFF
TRBD1,NA,TRBV19,TRBJ2-7,TGTGCCAGTAGTACCGGACAGGGGAATTATTACGAGCAGTACTTC,CASSTGQGNYYEQYF
NA,NA,TRBV6-5,TRBJ2-7,TGTGCCAGCAGTCGGGGGACAGCAGCTTACGAGCAGTACTTC,CASSRGTAAYEQYF
TRBD1,once,TRBV30,TRBJ1-1,TGTGCCTGGAGTGTAAAGGGACAGGACACTGAAGCTTTCTTT,CAWSVKGQDTEAFF
TRBD2,NA,TRBV18,TRBJ2-5,TGTGCCAGCTCACCCGAAGCTCCGGGAGGATCCCTGGAGACCCAGTACTTC,CASSPEAPGGSLETQYF
NA,NA,TRBV19,TRBJ2-3,TGTGCCAGTAGTGTCCAGGCTTCCACAGATACGCAGTATTTT,CASSVQASTDTQYF
NA,NA,TRBV6-5,TRBJ2-5,TGTGCCAGCAGCCCACGACAGGGAGGAGAGACCCAGTACTTC,CASSPRQGGETQYF
TRBD2,NA,TRBV5-1,TRBJ2-5,TGCGCCAGCAGCTTCTCTAGCGGGCAAGAGACCCAGTACTTC,CASSFSSGQETQYF
TRBD2,NA,TRBV7-9,TRBJ2-1,TGTGCCAGCAGCCCTAGCGGGAGCGTATCCTATGAGCAGTTCTTC,CASSPSGSVSYEQFF
TRBD2,once,TRBV6-5,TRBJ2-5,TGTGCCAGCAGCCCGGGACTAGCATGGGAGACCCAGTACTTC,CASSPGLAWETQYF
NA,NA,TRBV6-5,TRBJ2-3,TGTGCCAGCAACAGGGTAGATACGCAGTATTTT,CASNRVDTQYF